These 15 T cell receptor beta chains were all obtained from the same sample, sequenced in a study of blood T cell repertoires in COVID-19. Method: immunoSEQ multiplex PCR; TCRdb's copy keeps in-frame clones and lacks some. The sample consists of more than 200,000 clones, 70% to 90% of them appearing once. The sample was peripheral blood. Receptors originate from a woman aged 45-65 years with COVID-19, enrolled during active disease.

The V call is TRBV27, the J call TRBJ1-2, with 10 positions matching TRBD1. This CDR3 spans 14 amino acids. CDR1 and CDR2 (germline): MNHEY, SMNVEV (reference sequence). Trimming at V came to 1 base and at J to 9 bases, leaving 5 bases not matched to a gene. This chain's CDR3 is CASSLLGQGYSYTF. CDR3 bases: TGTGCCAGCAGTTTATTGGGACAGGGGTATAGCTACACCTTC.

The chain carries TRBV14 and TRBJ2-3; 7 bases are shared with TRBD1. Germline CDR1 is SGHDN and CDR2 is FVKESK. The CDR3 extends over 16 amino acids. Trimming took 3 bases from V and 4 from J; bases not matched to a gene: 10. The CDR3 sequence is CASSQGNRGRADTQYF. DNA of the CDR3: TGTGCCAGCAGCCAGGGAAACAGGGGAAGGGCAGATACGCAGTATTTT.

The CDR3, as DNA: TGTGCCAGCAGTTGGCAGGGGGCCCTGAACACTGAAGCTTTCTTT. This sequence encodes CASSWQGALNTEAFF. The rearrangement links TRBV2 to TRBJ1-1, with TRBD1 identical over 8 bases. The CDR3 runs 15 residues. V shed 5 bases and J 0 bases; nucleotides not matched to a gene: 5. In germline, CDR1 is SNHLY, CDR2 FYNNEI.

The chain carries TRBV28 and TRBJ1-5, with 8 bases that match TRBD1. V shed 6 bases, J shed 1 base, and the junction held 20 bases outside the gene matches. The length of the CDR3 is 20 residues. Germline V gene sequence: CDR1 MDHEN, CDR2 SYDVKM. The DNA of the CDR3 is TGTGCCAGCAGCCACTCACGACAGGGGTGGAGGGTGAGCAGCAATCAGCCCCAGCATTTT. As protein: CASSHSRQGWRVSSNQPQHF.

The chain combines TRBV2 with TRBJ1-3; tentative D call: TRBD1 (5 bases). CDR1 is SNHLY and CDR2 is FYNNEI in the germline V gene. Between the trimmed V and J ends, which lost 4 bases and 4 bases, there was a span of 11 bases. The CDR3 loop spans 14 amino acids. CDR3 coding DNA: TGTGCCAGCAGTGCACAGGTCGTCGGAAACACCATATATTTT. Its translation is CASSAQVVGNTIYF.

This clone showed up just once. CDR3 bases: TGTGCCAGCAGCTTGCAGGGGGCGTCCGGGGAGCTGTTTTTT. This codes for CASSLQGASGELFF. V and J are TRBV7-2 and TRBJ2-2; 8 bases match TRBD1. Germline trimming cut 3 bases from V and 6 bases from J; bases unmatched to any gene: 3. Per germline, CDR1 SGHTA and CDR2 FQGNSA. The CDR3 covers 14 residues. Combining the CDR3 with reference TRBV7-2 and TRBJ2-2 gives the whole variable domain GAGVSQSPSNKVTEKGKDVELRCDPISGHTALYWYRQSLGQGLEFLIYFQGNSAPDKSGLPSDRFSAERTGGSVSTLTIQRTQQEDSAVYLCASSLQGASGELFFGEGSRLTVL.

The rearrangement joins TRBV12-3 or TRBV12-4 to TRBJ1-1; no definite D call. Trimming pared 5 bases from V and 11 bases from J, leaving 15 bases between. This CDR3 is 12 amino acids long. The CDR3 region is CASSPLVPRAFF. In DNA form, the CDR3 reads TGTGCCAGCAGTCCCCTTGTCCCGCGGGCTTTCTTT.

In this sample, this clone turned up once. The J gene is TRBJ1-2, the V gene TRBV30, with 7 nucleotides matching TRBD1. J lost 0 bases, V lost 5 bases, and 6 bases had no gene match. CDR1 GTSNPN and CDR2 SVGIG come from the germline V gene (reference sequence). The CDR3 covers 14 residues. CDR3: CAWQRQGSNYGYTF. The CDR3, as DNA: TGTGCCTGGCAAAGACAGGGTTCTAACTATGGCTACACCTTC.

The chain employs TRBV27 and TRBJ2-7, with 11 bases identical to TRBD1. The CDR3 is 15 residues long. Germline CDR1 reads MNHEY; CDR2 reads SMNVEV (reference sequence). The J segment lost 6 bases and the V segment lost 5 bases, leaving 9 bases of the junction unmatched. DNA for the CDR3: TGTGCCAGCAGTCCCCGGGACAGGGGGTCACGCGAGCAGTACTTC. Its translation: CASSPRDRGSREQYF.

The chain joins TRBV9 to TRBJ2-3, with TRBD2 matching over 7 bases. This CDR3 spans 14 amino acids. Germline loops: CDR1 SGDLS, CDR2 YYNGEE. Trimming took 4 bases from V and 2 from J; bases not matched to a gene: 4. CDR3 bases: TGTGCCAGCAGCCTCCGGGACTACACAGATACGCAGTATTTT. It is translated as CASSLRDYTDTQYF.

The CDR3 DNA follows: TGTGCCACCAGCAGCCCCGGTCTAGCGGTCTCCCCTGCGGGAGATACGCAGTATTTT. Amino acids: CATSSPGLAVSPAGDTQYF. This chain joins TRBV15 and TRBJ2-3; 7 positions agree with TRBD2. The trim removed 3 bases at V and 5 bases at J, leaving 20 bases unmatched. The germline gives CDR1 LNHNV, CDR2 YYDKDF (reference sequence). The length of the CDR3 is 19 residues.

This clone was counted once. This may be a read error: a much more frequent sequence differs by one nucleotide. The rearrangement uses TRBV2 and TRBJ1-1; 7 bases are shared with TRBD1. This CDR3 region has 13 residues. The V gene end was trimmed by 6 bases and the J gene end by 1 base; junction bases not matched to a gene: 2. Germline CDR1 reads SNHLY; CDR2 reads FYNNEI. CDR3 in DNA: TGTGCCAGCAGGGGACAGCCGAACACTGAAGCTTTCTTT. Translation gives CASRGQPNTEAFF.

This sequence joins TRBV7-8 and TRBJ2-7, with D unclear. The length of the CDR3 is 11 residues. V was pared by 5 bases and J by 3 bases, with 5 bases between. Germline lookup yields CDR1 SGHVS and CDR2 FQNEAQ. CDR3 bases: TGTGCCAGCAGCCCCCACTACGAGCAGTACTTC. It encodes CASSPHYEQYF.

The rearrangement joins TRBV1 to TRBJ2-2; TRBD2, the table's D call, was not compared with the DNA. TRBV1 is a pseudogene locus. The CDR3 loop spans 18 amino acids. CDR3 protein: CTSSQDDSGVANTGELFF. CDR3 coding DNA: TGCACCAGCAGCCAAGATGATTCCGGGGTGGCGAACACCGGGGAGCTGTTTTTT.

This clone was picked up a small number of times. The rearrangement joins TRBV5-1 to TRBJ2-7; perhaps TRBD2 as D (5 bases). From germline, CDR1 is SGHRS and CDR2 YFSETQ. The length of the CDR3 is 14 residues. The ends were cut back, 5 bases at V and 3 bases at J, with 15 bases in the middle. Written as DNA, the CDR3 is TGCGCCAGCAGTTCGTCGGACGGACTCTACGAGCAGTACTTC. Residues: CASSSSDGLYEQYF.